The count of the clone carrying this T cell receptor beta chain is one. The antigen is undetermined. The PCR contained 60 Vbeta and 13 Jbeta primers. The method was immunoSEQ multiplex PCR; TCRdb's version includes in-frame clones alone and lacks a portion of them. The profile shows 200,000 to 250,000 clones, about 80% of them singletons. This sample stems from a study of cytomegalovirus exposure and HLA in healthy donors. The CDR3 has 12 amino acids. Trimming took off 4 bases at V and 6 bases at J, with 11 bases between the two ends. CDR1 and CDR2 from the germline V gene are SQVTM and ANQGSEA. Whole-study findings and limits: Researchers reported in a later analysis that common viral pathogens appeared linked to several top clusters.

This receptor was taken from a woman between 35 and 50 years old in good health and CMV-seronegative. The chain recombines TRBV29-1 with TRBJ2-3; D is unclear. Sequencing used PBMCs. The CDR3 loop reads CSVGVSMDTQYF. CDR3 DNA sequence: TGCAGCGTTGGAGTTAGCATGGATACGCAGTATTTT.